One and the same sample provided the 22 T cell receptor beta chains below, sequenced in a study of blood T cell repertoires in COVID-19. Some clones are missing from TCRdb's copy, which holds only in-frame ones; the method was immunoSEQ multiplex PCR. The repertoire includes more than 100,000 clones, roughly 90% of them detected once, and roughly 18% sits in the top ten. The sequenced sample consisted of peripheral blood. The source is a woman at least 80 years old in a cohort sampled during active COVID-19.

V usage is TRBV6-6 and J usage is TRBJ2-7; 14 bases are a match to TRBD2. This CDR3 spans 17 amino acids. Germline CDR1 is MNHNY and CDR2 is SVGAGI (reference sequence). Trimming at V came to 5 bases and at J to 5 bases, leaving 11 bases not matched to a gene. Here the CDR3 DNA reads TGTGCCAGCAGTCATTCCCGGACTAGCGGGGGGTTCAACGAGCAGTACTTC. Its protein is CASSHSRTSGGFNEQYF.

CDR3 bases: TGTGCCAGCAGCCACCTGACTATGAGCGGGGGGGCCCACAATGAGCAGTTCTTC. Amino acids: CASSHLTMSGGAHNEQFF. V and J are TRBV7-9 and TRBJ2-1; 10 bases map to TRBD2. The CDR3 extends over 18 amino acids. Germline values: CDR1 SEHNR, CDR2 FQNEAQ (reference sequence). V trimming: 5 bases; J trimming: 5 bases; junction bases outside the gene matches: 15.

The CDR3 DNA reads TGCGCCAGCAGGGGGACAGTGAGGAACACTGAAGCTTTCTTT. Protein sequence: CASRGTVRNTEAFF. The rearrangement uses TRBV10-2 and TRBJ1-1, with 7 bases lining up with TRBD1. CDR1 and CDR2 from the germline V gene are WSHSY and SAAADI. The CDR3 has 14 residues. With 6 bases clipped from V and 1 base from J, the junction kept 5 bases outside the gene matches.

The V and J genes are TRBV7-9 and TRBJ2-5; a possible D gene is TRBD2 (6 bases). V dropped 4 bases and J dropped 2 bases, with 20 bases sitting between them. The CDR3 covers 17 residues. CDR1 SEHNR and CDR2 FQNEAQ come from the germline V gene (reference sequence). This chain's CDR3 is CASSSPRLGTLQETQYF. DNA for the CDR3: TGTGCCAGCAGCTCGCCTCGACTAGGAACTTTACAAGAGACCCAGTACTTC.

The CDR3 nucleotides are TGTGCCAGCAGTTCAGTAACAGGGAACTATGGCTACACCTTC. It translates to CASSSVTGNYGYTF. This sequence joins TRBV6-5 and TRBJ1-2; D is possibly TRBD1 (6 bases). Deletions cut 4 bases from V and 2 bases from J, with 11 bases between. CDR1 is MNHEY and CDR2 is SVGAGI in the germline V gene. The length of the CDR3 is 14 residues.

The chain uses TRBV12-5 and TRBJ2-1; TRBD1 aligns across 7 bases. This CDR3 is 21 amino acids long. V lost 0 bases to trimming and J lost 4 bases; unmatched junction nucleotides: 21. Germline V gives CDR1 LGHNT, CDR2 FRNRAP. CDR3 coding DNA: TGTGCTAGTGGTTTGGTCAGGGGGTCGGCGAATCCCGACACGACATACAATGAGCAGTTCTTC. Protein product: CASGLVRGSANPDTTYNEQFF. The full variable domain, in which reference TRBV12-5 and TRBJ2-1 provide the parts outside the CDR3, is DARVTQTPRHKVTEMGQEVTMRCQPILGHNTVFWYRQTMMQGLELLAYFRNRAPLDDSGMPKDRFSAEMPDATLATLKIQPSEPRDSAVYFCASGLVRGSANPDTTYNEQFFGPGTRLTVL.

The chain recombines TRBV5-4 with TRBJ1-4; 7 bases are a match to TRBD1. Germline trimming cut 4 bases from V and 7 bases from J; bases unmatched to any gene: 7. Germline V gene data show CDR1 as SGHNT and CDR2 as YYREEE (reference sequence). The length of the CDR3 is 14 residues. Written as DNA, the CDR3 is TGTGCCAGCAGCCACGGACAGGAACCTGAAAAACTGTTTTTT. Translating it yields CASSHGQEPEKLFF.

The chain couples TRBV27 to TRBJ1-4; TRBD1 aligns across 10 bases. Germline loops: CDR1 MNHEY, CDR2 SMNVEV (reference sequence). V shed 5 bases, J shed 8 bases, and the junction held 8 bases outside the gene matches. The CDR3 is made up of 15 amino acids. DNA of the CDR3: TGTGCCAGCAGTGCGCGGGACAGGGGACTAGAAAAACTGTTTTTT. Protein: CASSARDRGLEKLFF. The whole variable domain, remainder taken from reference TRBV27 and TRBJ1-4, is EAQVTQNPRYLITVTGKKLTVTCSQNMNHEYMSWYRQDPGLGLRQIYYSMNVEVTDKGDVPEGYKVSRKEKRNFPLILESPSPNQTSLYFCASSARDRGLEKLFFGSGTQLSVL.

This clone was seen only once. Here the CDR3 reads CAIRVGSGNTEAFF. DNA for the CDR3: TGTGCCATCAGGGTGGGCTCAGGGAACACTGAAGCTTTCTTT. The rearrangement links TRBV10-3 to TRBJ1-1; no reliable D call. V dropped 6 bases and J dropped 1 base, with 12 bases sitting between them. The CDR3 runs to 14 residues. The germline V gene has CDR1 ENHRY and CDR2 SYGVKD.

V usage is TRBV10-1 and J usage is TRBJ2-5; a possible D gene is TRBD2 (6 bases). V lost 4 bases, J lost 1 base, and 7 bases lay in between. The CDR3 has 13 amino acids. Germline values: CDR1 WNHNN, CDR2 SYGVQD (reference sequence). CDR3 residues: CASSGGLQETQYF. DNA of the CDR3: TGCGCCAGCAGTGGGGGACTCCAAGAGACCCAGTACTTC.

The V call is TRBV23-1, the J call TRBJ2-7; 8 bases fit TRBD1. TRBV23-1 is noted as an ORF with a role that remains uncertain. Trimming took 8 bases from V and 2 from J; bases not matched to a gene: 8. This CDR3 has 14 amino acids. DNA of the CDR3: TGCGCCAGCCCCCTCGGGACAGGTGCCTACGAGCAGTACTTC. Its protein is CASPLGTGAYEQYF.

The V and J genes are TRBV13 and TRBJ2-7, with 11 bases identical to TRBD2. J gave up 6 bases and V 5 bases, and 12 bases lay outside the gene matches. The CDR3 extends over 16 amino acids. Germline loops: CDR1 PRHDT, CDR2 FYEKMQ (reference sequence). The CDR3 protein is CASSERRLAGGREQYF. The CDR3 DNA follows: TGTGCCAGCAGCGAACGACGTTTAGCGGGGGGGCGCGAGCAGTACTTC.

The gene calls are TRBV6-5 and TRBJ1-3; 7 nucleotides line up with TRBD1. From germline, CDR1 is MNHEY and CDR2 SVGAGI. The CDR3 spans 14 residues. Trimming at V came to 7 bases and at J to 1 base, leaving 4 bases not matched to a gene. The CDR3 DNA is TGTGCCAGCATACAGGGGCTATCTGGAAACACCATATATTTT. It translates to CASIQGLSGNTIYF.

The chain links TRBV3-1 (or the pseudogene TRBV3-2) to TRBJ2-5; D perhaps matches TRBD1 (5 bases). Trimming cost V 4 bases and J 5 bases, with 11 bases left between them. The CDR3 is 13 amino acids. CDR1 and CDR2 (germline): LGHDT, YNNKEL (reference sequence). In nucleotides, the CDR3 is TGTGCCAGCAGCCTTGCAAGGGGTGAGACCCAGTACTTC. Its translation: CASSLARGETQYF.

V and J are TRBV3-1 (or the pseudogene TRBV3-2) and TRBJ1-1; D is perhaps TRBD1 (5 bases). This CDR3 has 14 amino acids. Looked up from germline, CDR1 is LGHDT and CDR2 is YNNKEL (reference sequence). Trimming removed 6 bases at V and 4 bases at J, with 15 bases between. CDR3 loop: CASSHDGHPTEAFF. In DNA, the CDR3 is TGTGCCAGCAGTCACGACGGACACCCCACTGAAGCTTTCTTT.

About this clone: Other nucleotide sequences in the sample specify the same CDR3. V gene TRBV7-8 combines with J gene TRBJ2-1; D may be TRBD2 (6 bases). V lost 5 bases to trimming and J lost 5 bases, with 16 bases between them. CDR1 is SGHVS and CDR2 is FQNEAQ in the germline V gene. This CDR3 is built from 15 residues. The CDR3 region is CASSPSGQSNNEQFF. The CDR3 DNA reads as TGTGCCAGCAGCCCAAGCGGGCAATCCAACAATGAGCAGTTCTTC.

The chain carries TRBV29-1 and TRBJ1-4; 8 bases agree with TRBD1. This CDR3 comprises 14 residues. The V and J ends lost 6 bases and 3 bases, in that order; junction bases with no gene match: 6. Germline CDR1 is SQVTM and CDR2 is ANQGSEA. The CDR3 nucleotides are TGCAGCGTGGCCAGGGGGCTGTCTAATGAAAAACTGTTTTTT. It yields the protein CSVARGLSNEKLFF.

As to this clone: The junction differs from germline at one of its ends, possibly a read error. This chain connects TRBV6-1 to TRBJ1-4; D unclear. This CDR3 is 13 amino acids long. Germline V gene sequence: CDR1 MNHNS, CDR2 SASEGT. CDR3 in DNA: TGTGCCAGCAGTGAAGCAGCCACATTCGGGTATTCCTTT. Its translation is CASSEAATFGYSF.

Comments on this clone: Other nucleotide sequences in the sample specify the same CDR3. This sequence joins TRBV10-3 and TRBJ2-7; D perhaps matches TRBD2 (7 bases). Germline loops: CDR1 ENHRY, CDR2 SYGVKD. Trimming shortened V by 7 bases and J by 3 bases, and 13 bases separated the two germline ends. The CDR3 runs to 13 residues. In DNA form, the CDR3 reads TGTGCCATCATGGGGGGGGCCCTCTACGAGCAGTACTTC. Translated, it gives CAIMGGALYEQYF.

The V gene is TRBV4-2, the J gene TRBJ2-5; 10 positions agree with TRBD2. After removal of 0 bases from V and 4 bases from J, the junction contained 8 bases not matched to a gene. Per germline, CDR1 LGHNA and CDR2 YNFKEQ. The CDR3 covers 17 residues. CDR3 amino acids: CASSQDSAAGGRETQYF. The CDR3 coding sequence is TGTGCCAGCAGCCAAGATTCGGCAGCGGGGGGGCGAGAGACCCAGTACTTC.

J is TRBJ2-1 and V is TRBV2, with D possibly matching TRBD2 (5 bases). V was trimmed by 6 bases and J by 9 bases, leaving 6 bases between them. Germline V gene sequence: CDR1 SNHLY, CDR2 FYNNEI. The length of the CDR3 is 10 residues. The CDR3 coding sequence is TGTGCCAGCAGGGGGAGTGAGCAGTTCTTC. It yields the protein CASRGSEQFF.

This clone was seen only a few times. The chain joins TRBV7-8 to TRBJ2-5, with no clear D. V lost 1 base and J 4 bases, leaving 7 bases between the germline ends. Germline CDR1 and CDR2: SGHVS and FQNEAQ. The CDR3 has 13 residues. The CDR3 reads CASSLDTRETQYF. CDR3 sequence (DNA): TGTGCCAGCAGCTTAGATACTCGAGAGACCCAGTACTTC.